This T cell receptor beta chain was identified in a study of T cells after yellow fever vaccination. The CDR3 covers 11 residues. CDR1 PRHDT and CDR2 FYEKMQ come from the germline V gene (reference sequence). V lost 6 bases and J lost 6, with 8 bases in between. A single record per CDR3 protein comes from TCRdb applying MiXCR to the 5' RACE reads. There are about 96,000 distinct CDR3 sequences in the sample; roughly 9% occur only once, and around a sixth lies in the top ten. The sample consisted of CD8+ T cells not binding an NS4B(214-222) dextramer, sorted from PBMCs, taken approximately 15 days after the first yellow fever vaccination. The chain has TRBV13 and TRBJ2-5; no reliable D call. The clonotype comes from a man younger than 35 who received the YFV17D yellow fever vaccine. CDR3 sequence: CASSKRQTQYF. The CDR3, as DNA: TGTGCCAGCAGTAAGAGGCAGACCCAGTACTTC.